This TCR beta chain was captured in a study of T cells after yellow fever vaccination. General study results and limits: Post-booster repertoires contained most primary-vaccination clones again (roughly 96% CD4, roughly 91% CD8). There was a small share of clonotypes that showed up in both the CD4 and CD8 compartments. A weaker secondary response peaked on day 5, the primary on day 15.

Making TCR cDNA involved 5'RACE template switching, which added UMIs and a universal primer site. TCRdb re-called the 5' RACE reads with MiXCR, one entry per CDR3 protein. Of under 600,000 distinct CDR3 sequences listed, approximately 13% were seen once; the top ten hold about 14%. Germline assignment: CDR1 MDHEN and CDR2 SYDVKM. V lost 2 bases to trimming and J lost 4 bases; unmatched junction nucleotides: 6. This CDR3 region has 16 residues. About this clonotype itself: Its specificity is not known.

The material sequenced was PBMCs, taken on the day of the yellow fever booster vaccination. The TCR sequence derives from a man aged 25-40 years who received the YFV17D yellow fever vaccine. This chain joins TRBV28 and TRBJ2-3, with 10 bases lining up with TRBD2. The chain's CDR3 is CASSLVAGGGSDTQYF. In nucleotides, the CDR3 is TGTGCCAGCAGTTTAGTAGCGGGAGGCGGGTCAGATACGCAGTATTTT. The variable domain in full, completed from reference TRBV28 and TRBJ2-3, reads DVKVTQSSRYLVKRTGEKVFLECVQDMDHENMFWYRQDPGLGLRLIYFSYDVKMKEKGDIPEGYSVSREKKERFSLILESASTNQTSMYLCASSLVAGGGSDTQYFGPGTRLTVL.